The entry below describes one T cell receptor (beta chain). Profiled with immunoSEQ multiplex PCR; TCRdb holds only in-frame clones, not every one. This sample yields tens of thousands of clones, of which under 95% are seen a single time; around 1.3% belongs to the top ten. This entry belongs to a study of control samples from healthy donors and cancer patients. This CDR3 has 14 amino acids. From germline, CDR1 is SGHDN and CDR2 FVKESK. The V and J ends lost 2 bases and 1 base respectively, with 9 bases between them. Specimen: PBMCs. This chain connects TRBV14 to TRBJ2-7; D call uncertain. The sequence came from a woman in her forties with lung cancer. The CDR3 DNA follows: TGTGCCAGCAGCCAAAATCCTCCATCCTACGAGCAGTACTTC. Amino acids: CASSQNPPSYEQYF.